Reported below is one T cell receptor beta chain. The V gene's germline CDR1 is MNHEY and CDR2 SVGAGI. V lost 7 bases to trimming and J lost 5 bases, with 11 bases between them. The CDR3 extends over 12 amino acids. This sample was included in a study of blood T cell repertoires in COVID-19. Turning to the study itself: Researchers got acute and convalescent COVID-19 samples from the United States, Italy and Spain. Sources were T cells, B-cell-depleted T cells, or PBMCs; the material itself was cDNA or gDNA.

Sequenced by immunoSEQ multiplex PCR; TCRdb stores in-frame clones only, minus some. The data contain about 81,000 clones, around 88% of them singletons. The chain uses TRBV6-5 and TRBJ1-1; D ambiguous. This receptor was identified in a woman older than 75 with acute or convalescent COVID-19. The sequenced material came from peripheral blood. The CDR3 DNA is TGTGCCAGCATTAGTGATTTTACTGAAGCTTTCTTT. It codes for CASISDFTEAFF.